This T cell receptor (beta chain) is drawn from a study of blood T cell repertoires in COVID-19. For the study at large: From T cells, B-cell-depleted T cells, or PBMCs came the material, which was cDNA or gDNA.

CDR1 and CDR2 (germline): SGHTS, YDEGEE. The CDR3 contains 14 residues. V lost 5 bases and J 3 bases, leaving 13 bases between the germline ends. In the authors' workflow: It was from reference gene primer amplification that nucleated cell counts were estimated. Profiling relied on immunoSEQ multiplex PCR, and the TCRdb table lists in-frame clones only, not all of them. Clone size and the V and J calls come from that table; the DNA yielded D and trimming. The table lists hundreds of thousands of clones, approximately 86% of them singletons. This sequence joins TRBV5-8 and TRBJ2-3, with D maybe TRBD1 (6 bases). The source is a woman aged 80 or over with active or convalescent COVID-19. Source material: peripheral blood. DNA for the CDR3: TGTGCCAGCAGTCTCAGGGGAAATACAGATACGCAGTATTTT. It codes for CASSLRGNTDTQYF.